The sample holds a few counts of the clone carrying this T cell receptor beta chain. Its antigen is undetermined. Library preparation for TCR beta used quantitative 5'-RACE with molecular barcodes. TCRdb passed the 5' RACE reads through MiXCR, listing each CDR3 protein once. The profile shows about 540,000 distinct CDR3 sequences, 12% of them singletons. The sample is drawn from a study of CD8 T cells in ankylosing spondylitis. Whole-study findings and limits: Earlier literature documents some of the motif variants in reactive arthritis synovial fluid and blood. In ankylosing spondylitis blood, a motif of about 8 highly homologous TCR beta variants appeared characteristic. Clones linked to disease were reported to show significant enrichment in matched ankylosing spondylitis synovial fluid. The disease-linked clones had a CD8+ phenotype and low blood frequencies.

What was sequenced was blood, either unsorted or a sorted T cell fraction (not recorded which). This clonotype was sampled from a male donor with ankylosing spondylitis.

As DNA, the CDR3 is TGCAGTGCTAGAAGTGGGACAAATGAAAAACTGTTTTTT. It translates to CSARSGTNEKLFF. The chain links TRBV20-1 to TRBJ1-4, with D possibly TRBD1 on 6 matching bases. Between the trimmed V and J ends, which lost 2 bases and 5 bases, there was a span of 9 bases. The CDR3 sequence is 13 residues long. The germline V gene encodes CDR1 DFQATT and CDR2 SNEGSKA (reference sequence).